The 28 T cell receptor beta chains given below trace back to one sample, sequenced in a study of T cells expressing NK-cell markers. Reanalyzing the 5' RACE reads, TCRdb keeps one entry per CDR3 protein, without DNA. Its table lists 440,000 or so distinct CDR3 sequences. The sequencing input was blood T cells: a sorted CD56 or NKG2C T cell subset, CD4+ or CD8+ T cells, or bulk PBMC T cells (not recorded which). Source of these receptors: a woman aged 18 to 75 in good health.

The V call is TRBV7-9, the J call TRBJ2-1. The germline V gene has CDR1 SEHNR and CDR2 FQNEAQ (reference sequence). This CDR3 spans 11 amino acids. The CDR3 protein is CASSLHNEQFF.

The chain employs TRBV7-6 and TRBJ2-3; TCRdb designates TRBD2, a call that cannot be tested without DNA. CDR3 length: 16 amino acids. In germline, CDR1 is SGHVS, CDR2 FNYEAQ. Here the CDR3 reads CASSSNSGLARDTQYF.

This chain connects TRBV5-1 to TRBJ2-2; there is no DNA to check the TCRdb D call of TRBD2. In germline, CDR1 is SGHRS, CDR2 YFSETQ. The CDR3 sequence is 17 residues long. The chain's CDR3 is CASSLEGGASGTGELFF.

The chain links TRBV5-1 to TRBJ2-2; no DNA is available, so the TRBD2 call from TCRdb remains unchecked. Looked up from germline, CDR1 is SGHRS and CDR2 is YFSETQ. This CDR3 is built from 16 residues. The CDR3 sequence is CASSESGTRKAGELFF.

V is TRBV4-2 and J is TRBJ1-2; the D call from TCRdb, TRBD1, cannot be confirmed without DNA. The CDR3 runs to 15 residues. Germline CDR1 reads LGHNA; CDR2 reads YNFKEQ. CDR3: CASSQVEGADYGYTF.

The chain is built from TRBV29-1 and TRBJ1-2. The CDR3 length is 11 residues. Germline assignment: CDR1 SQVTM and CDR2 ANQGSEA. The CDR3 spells CSGVLSRGYTF.

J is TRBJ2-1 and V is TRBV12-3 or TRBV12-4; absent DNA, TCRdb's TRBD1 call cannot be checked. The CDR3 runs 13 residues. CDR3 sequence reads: CAIRQGPYNEQFF.

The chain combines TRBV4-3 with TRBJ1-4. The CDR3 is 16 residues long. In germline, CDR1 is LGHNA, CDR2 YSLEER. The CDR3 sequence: CASSQDPRGGNEKLFF.

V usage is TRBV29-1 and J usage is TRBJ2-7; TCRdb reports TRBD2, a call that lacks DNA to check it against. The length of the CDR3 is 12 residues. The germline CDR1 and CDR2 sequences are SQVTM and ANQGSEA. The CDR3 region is CRRGGRPYEQYF.

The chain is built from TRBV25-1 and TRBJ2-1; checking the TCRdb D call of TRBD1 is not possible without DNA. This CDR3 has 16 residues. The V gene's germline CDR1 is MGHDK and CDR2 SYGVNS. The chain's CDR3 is CASSALTGASYNEQFF.

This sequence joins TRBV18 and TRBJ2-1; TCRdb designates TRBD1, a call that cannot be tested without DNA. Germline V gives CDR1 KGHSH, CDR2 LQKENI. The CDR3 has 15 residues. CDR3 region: CASSPLDSLGPEQFF.

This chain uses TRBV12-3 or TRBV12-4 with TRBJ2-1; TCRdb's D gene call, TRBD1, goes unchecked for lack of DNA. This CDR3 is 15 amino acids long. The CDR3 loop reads CASRHRDPSFNEQFF.

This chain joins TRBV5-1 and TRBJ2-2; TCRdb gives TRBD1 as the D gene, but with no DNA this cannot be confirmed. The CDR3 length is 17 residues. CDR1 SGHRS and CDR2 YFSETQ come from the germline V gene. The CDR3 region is CASSLQQGTSGTGELFF.

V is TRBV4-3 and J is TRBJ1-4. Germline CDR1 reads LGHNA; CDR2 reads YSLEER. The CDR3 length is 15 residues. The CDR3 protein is CASSQEWSGWEKLFF.

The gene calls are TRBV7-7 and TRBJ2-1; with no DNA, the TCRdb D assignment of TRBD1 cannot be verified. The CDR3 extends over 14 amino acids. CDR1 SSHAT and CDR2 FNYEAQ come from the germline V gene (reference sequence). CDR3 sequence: CASSLFVGTDEQFF. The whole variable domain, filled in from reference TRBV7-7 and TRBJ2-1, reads GAGVSQSPRYKVTKRGQDVTLRCDPISSHATLYWYQQALGQGPEFLTYFNYEAQPDKSGLPSDRFSAERPEGSISTLTIQRTEQRDSAMYRCASSLFVGTDEQFFGPGTRLTVL.

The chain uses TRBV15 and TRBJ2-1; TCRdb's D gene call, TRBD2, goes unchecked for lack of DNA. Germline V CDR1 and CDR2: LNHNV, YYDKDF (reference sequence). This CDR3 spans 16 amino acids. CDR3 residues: CATSRDPGAGYNEQFF.

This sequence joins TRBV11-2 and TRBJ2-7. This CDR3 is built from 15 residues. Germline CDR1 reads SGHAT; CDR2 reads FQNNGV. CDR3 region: CASSNLRRGYHEQYF.

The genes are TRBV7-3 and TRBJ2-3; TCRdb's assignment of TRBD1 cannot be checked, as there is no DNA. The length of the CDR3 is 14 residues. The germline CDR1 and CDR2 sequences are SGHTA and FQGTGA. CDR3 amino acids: CASSLRPTVDTQYF.

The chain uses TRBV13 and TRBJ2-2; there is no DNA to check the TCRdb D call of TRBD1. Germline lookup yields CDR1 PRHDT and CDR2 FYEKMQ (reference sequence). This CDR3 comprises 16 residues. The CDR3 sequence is CASSKGQRTNTGELFF.

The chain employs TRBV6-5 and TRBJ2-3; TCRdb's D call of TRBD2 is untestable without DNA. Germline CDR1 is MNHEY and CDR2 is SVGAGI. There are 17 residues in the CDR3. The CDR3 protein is CASSNRLAGGPGDTQYF.

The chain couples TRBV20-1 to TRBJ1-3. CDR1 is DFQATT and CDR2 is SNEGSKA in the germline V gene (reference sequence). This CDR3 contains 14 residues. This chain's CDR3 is CSARAAASESTIYF.

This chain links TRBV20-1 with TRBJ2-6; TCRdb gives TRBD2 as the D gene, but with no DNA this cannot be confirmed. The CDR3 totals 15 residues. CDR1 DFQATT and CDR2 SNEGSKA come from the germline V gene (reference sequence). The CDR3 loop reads CSASSGRSGANVLTF.

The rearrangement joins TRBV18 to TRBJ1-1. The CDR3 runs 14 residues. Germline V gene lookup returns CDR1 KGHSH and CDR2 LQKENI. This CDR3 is CASSPGTPPSEAFF.

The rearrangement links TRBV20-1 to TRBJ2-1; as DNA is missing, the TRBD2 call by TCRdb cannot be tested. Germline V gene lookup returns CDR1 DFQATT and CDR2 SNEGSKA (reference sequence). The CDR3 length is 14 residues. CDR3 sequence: CSAGRTSGRNEQFF.

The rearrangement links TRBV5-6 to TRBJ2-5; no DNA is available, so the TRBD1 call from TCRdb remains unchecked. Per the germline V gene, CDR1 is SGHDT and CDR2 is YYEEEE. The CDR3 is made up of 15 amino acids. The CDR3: CASSPGRWRQETQYF.

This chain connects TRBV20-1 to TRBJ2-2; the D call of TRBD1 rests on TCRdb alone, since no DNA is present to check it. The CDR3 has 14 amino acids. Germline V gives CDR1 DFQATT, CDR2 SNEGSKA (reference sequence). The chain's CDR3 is CSARGRENTGELFF.

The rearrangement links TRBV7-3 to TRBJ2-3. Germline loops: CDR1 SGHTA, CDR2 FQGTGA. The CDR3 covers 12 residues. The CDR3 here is CASSSTDNTQYF.

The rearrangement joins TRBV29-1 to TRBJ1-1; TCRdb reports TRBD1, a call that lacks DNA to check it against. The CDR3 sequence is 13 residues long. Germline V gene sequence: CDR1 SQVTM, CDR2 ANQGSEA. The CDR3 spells CSVTGRLNTEAFF. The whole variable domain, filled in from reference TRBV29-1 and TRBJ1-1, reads SAVISQKPSRDICQRGTSLTIQCQVDSQVTMMFWYRQQPGQSLTLIATANQGSEATYESGFVIDKFPISRPNLTFSTLTVSNMSPEDSSIYLCSVTGRLNTEAFFGQGTRLTVV.